The 25 T cell receptor beta chains in this list originate from one sample, sequenced in a study of cytomegalovirus exposure and HLA in healthy donors. Vbeta (60) and Jbeta (13) primers were used in the PCR. Profiling relied on immunoSEQ multiplex PCR, and the TCRdb table lists in-frame clones only, not all of them. In the table there are more than 95,000 clones, 81% of which are singletons. The sequencing input was PBMCs. The receptor source for this set is a man aged 18 to 29 in good health and CMV-seronegative.

The chain is built from TRBV7-9 and TRBJ1-3, with D unresolved. The V and J ends lost 7 bases and 3 bases respectively, with 13 bases between them. Germline V gene data show CDR1 as SEHNR and CDR2 as FQNEAQ (reference sequence). This CDR3 is built from 14 residues. CDR3 region: CASTGAGVGNTIYF. CDR3 DNA: TGTGCCAGCACCGGTGCCGGTGTTGGAAACACCATATATTTT.

The chain has TRBV5-5 and TRBJ2-7; tentatively, D is TRBD1 (5 bases). The CDR3 loop spans 15 amino acids. Trimming removed 2 bases from V and 2 bases from J, with 14 bases in between. Germline CDR1 reads SGHKS; CDR2 reads YYEKEE (reference sequence). The CDR3, as DNA: TGTGCCAGCAGCTTAGGGGCAGGGATGACCTACGAGCAGTACTTC. Its protein product is CASSLGAGMTYEQYF.

The rearrangement uses TRBV27 and TRBJ1-2, with D perhaps matching TRBD1 (6 bases). The V end was cut by 0 bases, the J end by 5 bases, with 13 bases between. The CDR3 sequence is 15 residues long. CDR1 MNHEY and CDR2 SMNVEV come from the germline V gene (reference sequence). CDR3 residues: CASSLSRQGRYGYTF. CDR3 bases: TGTGCCAGCAGTTTATCGAGGCAGGGGCGATATGGCTACACCTTC.

The rearrangement joins TRBV7-6 to TRBJ2-1; the D gene is possibly TRBD2 (5 bases). V lost 6 bases and J lost 8, with 14 bases in between. The V gene's germline CDR1 is SGHVS and CDR2 FNYEAQ. The CDR3 loop spans 13 amino acids. For the CDR3, the DNA is TGTGCCAGCAGTTCGACCCTAGCACATGAGCAGTTCTTC. The encoded protein is CASSSTLAHEQFF.

The V call is TRBV5-1, the J call TRBJ2-1; 11 bases are a match to TRBD2. Germline CDR1 is SGHRS and CDR2 is YFSETQ. The trim removed 0 bases at V and 7 bases at J, leaving 6 bases unmatched. The CDR3 spans 16 residues. CDR3 sequence: CASSLEGSGGANEQFF. The CDR3 DNA reads as TGCGCCAGCAGCTTGGAGGGTAGCGGGGGGGCAAATGAGCAGTTCTTC. Together with reference TRBV5-1 and TRBJ2-1, the CDR3 gives the full variable domain: KAGVTQTPRYLIKTRGQQVTLSCSPISGHRSVSWYQQTPGQGLQFLFEYFSETQRNKGNFPGRFSGRQFSNSRSEMNVSTLELGDSALYLCASSLEGSGGANEQFFGPGTRLTVL.

The chain recombines TRBV7-8 with TRBJ1-6, with 9 positions matching TRBD1. Trimming took 7 bases from V and 7 from J; bases not matched to a gene: 8. Germline V lookup: CDR1 SGHVS, CDR2 FQNEAQ. The CDR3 covers 15 residues. The CDR3 is CASKGQGQTNSPLHF. For the CDR3, the DNA is TGTGCCAGCAAGGGACAGGGACAGACCAATTCACCCCTCCACTTT.

This clone was seen a handful of times. The genes are TRBV6-5 and TRBJ1-1; a possible D gene is TRBD1 (6 bases). The germline gives CDR1 MNHEY, CDR2 SVGAGI. The CDR3 extends over 14 amino acids. Trimming pared 2 bases from V and 5 bases from J, leaving 12 bases between. CDR3 coding DNA: TGTGCCAGCAGTTACGGGGGGGCGCAGACTGAAGCTTTCTTT. Its translation: CASSYGGAQTEAFF.

This rearrangement joins TRBV7-3 to TRBJ1-1; D unresolved. Germline CDR1 and CDR2: SGHTA and FQGTGA. The CDR3 sequence is 13 residues long. V lost 4 bases to trimming and J lost 7 bases, with 13 bases between them. Written as DNA, the CDR3 is TGTGCCAGCAGCTCGGGGATTTTAGATGAAGCTTTCTTT. Encoded protein: CASSSGILDEAFF.

The rearrangement uses TRBV19 and TRBJ1-2, with D possibly being TRBD1 (5 bases). V was clipped by 1 base and J by 0 bases, with 15 bases between them. This CDR3 is 17 amino acids long. CDR1 LNHDA and CDR2 SQIVND come from the germline V gene (reference sequence). The CDR3 here is CASSIGGTGGSNYGYTF. CDR3 bases: TGTGCCAGTAGTATAGGCGGCACAGGCGGTTCTAACTATGGCTACACCTTC.

This clone was observed a few times. V is TRBV7-8 and J is TRBJ2-3; TRBD2 aligns across 7 bases. The length of the CDR3 is 14 residues. With 2 bases clipped from V and 4 bases from J, the junction kept 3 bases outside the gene matches. Germline V gives CDR1 SGHVS, CDR2 FQNEAQ. For the CDR3, the DNA is TGTGCCAGCAGCTTATACGGGGGGTCAGATACGCAGTATTTT. Its translation: CASSLYGGSDTQYF. The whole variable domain, filled in from reference TRBV7-8 and TRBJ2-3, reads GAGVSQSPRYKVAKRGQDVALRCDPISGHVSLFWYQQALGQGPEFLTYFQNEAQLDKSGLPSDRFFAERPEGSVSTLKIQRTQQEDSAVYLCASSLYGGSDTQYFGPGTRLTVL.

This chain uses TRBV27 with TRBJ2-7; tentatively, D is TRBD1 (6 bases). Germline lookup yields CDR1 MNHEY and CDR2 SMNVEV (reference sequence). V lost 3 bases, J lost 4 bases, and 10 bases lay in between. The CDR3 consists of 13 residues. The CDR3 spells CASSLTTGYEQYF. Written as DNA, the CDR3 is TGTGCCAGCAGTTTGACTACAGGGTACGAGCAGTACTTC.

The chain recombines TRBV29-1 with TRBJ2-5, with 9 nucleotides matching TRBD2. The CDR3 is made up of 17 amino acids. The V gene end was trimmed by 2 bases and the J gene end by 0 bases; junction bases not matched to a gene: 10. Germline V CDR1 and CDR2: SQVTM, ANQGSEA. CDR3 sequence (DNA): TGCAGCGTTGAAATGGCTAGCGGGGCCGAGTACCAAGAGACCCAGTACTTC. It specifies CSVEMASGAEYQETQYF. Supplemented by reference TRBV29-1 and TRBJ2-5, the full variable domain reads SAVISQKPSRDICQRGTSLTIQCQVDSQVTMMFWYRQQPGQSLTLIATANQGSEATYESGFVIDKFPISRPNLTFSTLTVSNMSPEDSSIYLCSVEMASGAEYQETQYFGPGTRLLVL.

This chain links TRBV9 with TRBJ1-2; D may be TRBD1 (5 bases). V lost 3 bases to trimming and J lost 4 bases, with 16 bases between them. CDR1 is SGDLS, CDR2 YYNGEE, per germline. The CDR3 consists of 15 residues. CDR3 DNA sequence: TGTGCCAGCAGCGAGGGCGGGGGAACGGGCTATGGCTACACCTTC. Residues: CASSEGGGTGYGYTF.

The rearrangement links TRBV19 to TRBJ2-1; weak D call: TRBD1 (6 bases). This CDR3 region has 15 residues. V lost 6 bases and J 0 bases, leaving 12 bases between the germline ends. The germline CDR1 and CDR2 sequences are LNHDA and SQIVND (reference sequence). The CDR3 DNA sequence: TGTGCCAGTAGGTCCGACAGGTCCTCCTACAATGAGCAGTTCTTC. It specifies CASRSDRSSYNEQFF.

Details on this clone: Other nucleotide sequences from this sample produce the same CDR3. CDR3 DNA: TGTGCCAGCAGTAGGGACATGAATTCACCCCTCCACTTT. Translated, it gives CASSRDMNSPLHF. J is TRBJ1-6 and V is TRBV2; a possible D gene is TRBD1 (6 bases). The V end was cut by 5 bases, the J end by 7 bases, with 9 bases between. This CDR3 has 13 residues. CDR1 SNHLY and CDR2 FYNNEI come from the germline V gene.

This clone was observed a handful of times. The rearrangement joins TRBV6-5 to TRBJ2-5; D is perhaps TRBD1 (6 bases). The CDR3 runs 14 residues. From germline, CDR1 is MNHEY and CDR2 SVGAGI. V was pared by 6 bases and J by 4 bases, with 15 bases between. CDR3 DNA: TGTGCCAGCAGCCGCAAACGCAGGGGAGAGACCCAGTACTTC. The encoded protein is CASSRKRRGETQYF.

The table lists this clone with a few counts. J is TRBJ2-2 and V is TRBV7-9; TRBD2 agrees at 7 bases. CDR3 length: 17 amino acids. V dropped 0 bases and J dropped 0; count of bases not matched to a gene: 4. Germline loops: CDR1 SEHNR, CDR2 FQNEAQ (reference sequence). The chain's CDR3 is CASSLARGGANTGELFF. The CDR3 nucleotides are TGTGCCAGCAGCTTAGCGAGGGGAGGGGCGAACACCGGGGAGCTGTTTTTT.

The chain employs TRBV6-1 and TRBJ1-5; D possibly corresponds to TRBD1 (6 bases). Germline-derived CDR1 and CDR2 are MNHNS and SASEGT. Trimming took 6 bases from V and 4 from J, leaving 13 bases between them. The CDR3 loop spans 14 amino acids. CDR3 region: CASRTQGTNQPQHF. As DNA, the CDR3 is TGTGCCAGCAGAACCCAGGGGACGAATCAGCCCCAGCATTTT.

V gene TRBV5-4 combines with J gene TRBJ1-2, with a tentative D call TRBD1 (5 bases). Germline V gene data show CDR1 as SGHNT and CDR2 as YYREEE (reference sequence). This CDR3 has 13 amino acids. The V and J ends lost 1 base and 6 bases respectively, with 10 bases between them. The CDR3 loop is CASSLIRADGYTF. The CDR3 DNA is TGTGCCAGCAGCTTGATCAGGGCCGATGGCTACACCTTC.

The rearrangement links TRBV2 to TRBJ1-2; 9 bases are shared with TRBD1. CDR3 length: 16 residues. J was trimmed by 2 bases and V by 2 bases; bases with no gene match: 6. Germline loops: CDR1 SNHLY, CDR2 FYNNEI. In DNA form, the CDR3 reads TGTGCCAGCAGTGAACAAGGACAGGGGTTGAACTATGGCTACACCTTC. Its protein product is CASSEQGQGLNYGYTF.

This clone was seen just once. V usage is TRBV9 and J usage is TRBJ2-2, with TRBD2 matching over 14 bases. The germline gives CDR1 SGDLS, CDR2 YYNGEE. Trimming at V came to 0 bases and at J to 6 bases, leaving 1 base not matched to a gene. CDR3 length equals 16 residues. The CDR3, as DNA: TGTGCCAGCAGCGTAGGACTAGCGGGGGGGGCCGGGGAGCTGTTTTTT. This encodes CASSVGLAGGAGELFF.

This rearrangement joins TRBV7-6 to TRBJ2-1, with unresolved D. Per germline, CDR1 SGHVS and CDR2 FNYEAQ. The length of the CDR3 is 13 residues. Trimming left V 1 base short and J 8 bases short, with 9 bases between. DNA of the CDR3: TGTGCCAGCAGCTTAGGTATGCAGGATGAGCAGTTCTTC. Amino acids: CASSLGMQDEQFF. Complete variable domain (other parts from reference TRBV7-6 and TRBJ2-1): GAGVSQSPRYKVTKRGQDVALRCDPISGHVSLYWYRQALGQGPEFLTYFNYEAQQDKSGLPNDRFSAERPEGSISTLTIQRTEQRDSAMYRCASSLGMQDEQFFGPGTRLTVL.

The chain links TRBV7-9 to TRBJ2-7, with D hard to call. CDR1 and CDR2 (germline): SEHNR, FQNEAQ (reference sequence). The CDR3 contains 13 residues. The V gene lost 0 bases and the J gene lost 2 bases, with 5 bases spanning the gap. The CDR3 is CASSLAQPYEQYF. DNA of the CDR3: TGTGCCAGCAGCTTAGCACAGCCCTACGAGCAGTACTTC.

This sequence joins TRBV9 and TRBJ1-6; TRBD1 is a possible D gene (5 bases). The germline V and J ends were trimmed by 4 bases and 1 base, with 12 bases remaining between them. The CDR3 consists of 16 residues. Per germline, CDR1 SGDLS and CDR2 YYNGEE. The CDR3 reads CASSSGGDSYNSPLHF. The CDR3 bases are TGTGCCAGCAGCTCGGGGGGGGATTCCTATAATTCACCCCTCCACTTT.

A single count supports this clone. J is TRBJ2-7 and V is TRBV28, with D possibly TRBD1 on 6 matching bases. The CDR3 spans 15 residues. The germline CDR1 and CDR2 sequences are MDHEN and SYDVKM. V was trimmed by 6 bases and J by 2 bases, leaving 17 bases between them. The CDR3, as DNA: TGTGCCAGCAGATCACAGGGTGACCGCGCCTACGAGCAGTACTTC. Residues: CASRSQGDRAYEQYF.